The source of this TCR beta chain is a study of response to subunit inactivated influenza vaccine. Losses at the gene ends were 3 bases for V and 1 base for J; bases not matched to a gene: 5. The CDR3 loop spans 16 amino acids. Germline-derived CDR1 and CDR2 are SEHNR and FQNEAQ (reference sequence). TCRdb reanalysed the RT-PCR reads using MiXCR and keeps one entry per CDR3 protein. The profile shows roughly 500,000 distinct CDR3 sequences, about 25% of them singletons. The chain couples TRBV7-9 to TRBJ2-1; 8 bases align to TRBD2. The sequence came from a middle-aged man who received an inactivated influenza vaccine. The sequenced sample was CD4+ T cells sorted from PBMCs, obtained roughly 5 days after vaccination. The CDR3 protein is CASSLYGGGSYNEQFF. The CDR3 coding sequence is TGTGCCAGCAGCTTGTACGGGGGGGGGTCCTACAATGAGCAGTTCTTC. The full variable domain, completed using reference TRBV7-9 and TRBJ2-1, is DTGVSQNPRHKITKRGQNVTFRCDPISEHNRLYWYRQTLGQGPEFLTYFQNEAQLEKSRLLSDRFSAERPKGSFSTLEIQRTEQGDSAMYLCASSLYGGGSYNEQFFGPGTRLTVL.